The 2 T cell receptor beta chains listed next were all sequenced from one sample in a study of blood T cell repertoires in COVID-19. Method: immunoSEQ multiplex PCR; TCRdb's copy keeps in-frame clones and lacks some. Seen here are about 160,000 clones, 65% to 85% observed once, and the top ten hold about 6%. Sequencing input: PBMCs or T cells enriched from blood (not recorded which). The receptors shown here come from a man aged 35 to 55 who had recovered from COVID-19.

This chain connects TRBV5-1 to TRBJ1-1, with 8 positions matching TRBD1. This CDR3 region has 17 residues. Trimming at V came to 0 bases and at J to 4 bases, leaving 11 bases not matched to a gene. Germline lookup yields CDR1 SGHRS and CDR2 YFSETQ. The CDR3, as DNA: TGCGCCAGCAGCTTGGGGACAGGGCCGGTTGGAAGCACTGAAGCTTTCTTT. Translation gives CASSLGTGPVGSTEAFF.

This clone was seen once. This chain connects TRBV7-9 to TRBJ2-1; 7 positions match TRBD1. With 2 bases clipped from V and 4 bases from J, the junction kept 2 bases outside the gene matches. This CDR3 spans 14 amino acids. Germline V CDR1 and CDR2: SEHNR, FQNEAQ (reference sequence). The CDR3 DNA sequence: TGTGCCAGCAGCTTAAAGGGGGCTTACAATGAGCAGTTCTTC. Its protein is CASSLKGAYNEQFF.